This is a list of T cell receptor beta chains from one sample in a study of blood T cell repertoires in COVID-19. The repertoire was sequenced with immunoSEQ multiplex PCR; TCRdb's copy has only in-frame clones and lacks some. Of 200,000 to 250,000 clones in the sample, about 85% were seen once. The sample comprised PBMCs or T cells enriched from blood (not recorded which). These receptors were collected from a young man who had recovered from COVID-19. The CDR3 runs from the conserved cysteine through the conserved F or W. D genes are given only for firm matches. Clone size is not always given. Where it is, it says once, few, many or a class for expanded clones.

J | D | size | V | CDR3 | DNA
TRBJ2-1 | TRBD1 | once | TRBV27 | CASSARDRGPYNEQFF | TGTGCCAGCAGTGCCCGGGACAGGGGGCCTTACAATGAGCAGTTCTTC
TRBJ2-7 | TRBD1 | once | TRBV29-1 | CSVDVNRGLSYEQYF | TGCAGCGTTGATGTAAACAGGGGGCTCTCCTACGAGCAGTACTTC
TRBJ2-2 | TRBD2 | . | TRBV10-2 | CASRLSGAFTGELFF | TGCGCCAGCCGGCTTAGCGGGGCCTTCACCGGGGAGCTGTTTTTT
TRBJ1-2 | . | . | TRBV12-3/TRBV12-4 | CASSSRVGYGYTF | TGTGCCAGCAGTTCCAGGGTAGGCTATGGCTACACCTTC
TRBJ2-7 | . | . | TRBV3-1/TRBV3-2 | CASSPISSGHAYEQYF | TGTGCCAGCAGCCCTATAAGTTCGGGACACGCCTACGAGCAGTACTTC
TRBJ1-1 | . | . | TRBV5-6 | CASSPPGSLEAFF | TGTGCCAGCAGCCCCCCCGGGAGTCTAGAAGCTTTCTTT
TRBJ2-1 | TRBD2 | . | TRBV10-3 | CAIRGSGGAIGEQFF | TGTGCCATCAGGGGGAGCGGGGGGGCCATCGGTGAGCAGTTCTTC
TRBJ1-3 | TRBD1 | few | TRBV6-5 | CASSWDRDGNTIYF | TGTGCCAGCAGTTGGGACAGGGATGGAAACACCATATATTTT
TRBJ2-5 | TRBD1 | . | TRBV6-5 | CASSYPGTGQETQYF | TGTGCCAGCAGTTACCCAGGGACAGGGCAAGAGACCCAGTACTTC
TRBJ2-2 | . | . | TRBV11-2 | CASSLAIYTGELFF | TGTGCCAGCAGCTTAGCTATCTACACCGGGGAGCTGTTTTTT
TRBJ1-6 | . | . | TRBV18 | CASSPSQGGSPLHF | TGTGCCAGCTCACCATCTCAAGGCGGTTCACCCCTCCACTTT
TRBJ1-6 | TRBD1 | once | TRBV4-1 | CASSQDRATGSSPLHF | TGCGCCAGCAGCCAAGATAGAGCGACAGGGAGTTCACCCCTCCACTTT
TRBJ1-4 | . | . | TRBV18 | CASSPTTGYLREKLFF | TGTGCCAGCTCACCGACGACAGGTTACTTAAGGGAAAAACTGTTTTTT
TRBJ2-1 | TRBD1 | . | TRBV7-2 | CASSLEGQSYNEQFF | TGTGCCAGCAGCTTAGAGGGACAGTCCTACAATGAGCAGTTCTTC
TRBJ2-2 | . | . | TRBV28 | CASSSIGPGTQGNTGELFF | TGTGCCAGCAGTTCCATCGGACCCGGGACACAGGGGAACACCGGGGAGCTGTTTTTT
TRBJ1-2 | . | . | TRBV11-2 | CASSFDRTRGYTF | TGTGCCAGCAGCTTTGACCGCACCAGGGGCTACACCTTC
TRBJ2-1 | TRBD2 | . | TRBV6-4 | CASAGGPYNEQFF | TGTGCCAGCGCGGGGGGCCCCTACAATGAGCAGTTCTTC
TRBJ1-5 | . | few | TRBV27 | CASSPRKGGVQPQHF | TGTGCCAGCAGTCCGCGGAAGGGGGGGGTTCAGCCCCAGCATTTT
TRBJ1-2 | . | few | TRBV2 | CASRGGEGWTF | TGTGCCAGCAGAGGTGGGGAGGGTTGGACCTTC
TRBJ1-1 | . | . | TRBV29-1 | CSVKRGDTEAFF | TGCAGCGTGAAGCGGGGGGACACTGAAGCTTTCTTT
TRBJ1-2 | TRBD1 | once | TRBV9 | CASSVAGSGQGAQGYTF | TGTGCCAGCAGCGTAGCAGGATCGGGACAGGGGGCTCAGGGCTACACCTTC
TRBJ2-1 | . | few | TRBV5-1 | CASQSGTSNNEQFF | TGCGCCAGCCAATCCGGGACTTCCAACAATGAGCAGTTCTTC
TRBJ2-7 | TRBD1 | . | TRBV11-2 | CASSSIQGERSYEQYF | TGTGCCAGCAGCTCCATACAGGGGGAAAGGTCCTACGAGCAGTACTTC
TRBJ1-1 | TRBD1 | . | TRBV5-1 | CASSLAGGYTEAFF | TGCGCCAGCAGCTTGGCAGGGGGGTACACTGAAGCTTTCTTT